This TCR beta chain derives from a study of regulatory T cells in long-lasting Graves disease (dated by TCRdb to 2020 to 2022). About the investigation overall: Persistent Graves' disease meant more than 5 years of antithyroid drug treatment with TSH receptor autoantibodies that stayed positive. Persistent Graves' disease patients were compared with newly diagnosed Graves' disease patients by peripheral blood TCR sequencing and RNA sequencing. The study was conducted in China and was registered as a clinical trial. A total of roughly 35 samples were covered by TCR sequencing, comprising approximately 13 persistent and about 20 newly diagnosed Graves' disease patients. On average, persistent Graves' disease patients in the clinical cohort had been on antithyroid drugs for approximately ten years. General conclusions and limits of the study: Compared with newly diagnosed patients, patients with persistent Graves' disease had lower TCR Shannon entropy and fewer highly expanded clones, which suggests clonal expansion. Persistent patients shared more public clonotypes among themselves (under 3,000) than newly diagnosed patients did (more than 850). Only the TCR beta chain was sequenced and analyzed. Persistent disease showed preferential use of TRBV28, TRBJ1-2 and TRBJ2-5, whereas newly diagnosed disease favored TRBV20-1 and TRBJ2-1. The authors acknowledged the small sample size as a limitation that may reduce accuracy. The study examined only peripheral blood because the primary lesion, thyroid tissue, could not be accessed.

The protocol used for the library was multiplex PCR. This sample was sequenced with an Illumina HiSeq 4000. iRepertoire HTBI primers and Arm-PCR amplification of CDR3 regions were used to construct TCR beta libraries. PCR products were gel purified before sequencing. The study's processing was this. Gene usage analysis of CDR3 amino acid clonotypes relied on the approximately 68 TRBV and 14 TRBJ segments identified across samples. COPE and FqMerger were used to merge filtered high-quality paired reads into contigs. Contigs were aligned with BLAST to IMGT TRBV, TRBD and TRBJ reference genes, and CDR3 was defined per IMGT. Clonotypes above 0.1% frequency were classified as highly expanded clones. Shannon entropy served as the measure of repertoire diversity, while the Gini coefficient captured V-J evenness. A clonotype was considered public if more than one individual shared it. Using fastp trimming at Q25 and MiXCR clonotype assembly, TCRdb reanalyzed the public sequencing data and kept in-frame beta chains. All rows with the same CDR3 protein become a single entry with the most common DNA and genes. The V and J calls and clone size are TCRdb's, not the authors'. Across this sample there are approximately 400,000 distinct CDR3 sequences, with about 20% seen only once. About 26% of the sample is held by the ten biggest clonotypes.

In the germline V gene, CDR1 corresponds to SNHLY and CDR2 to FYNNEI. V is cut by 9 bases and J by 7 bases, and the space between the germline ends is 19 bases. The CDR3 runs 15 residues from the cysteine to the phenylalanine. Just CDR3 DNA is preserved here, 45 bases in frame from base 1. For this clonotype: Its antigen specificity is not known. No clone much larger than this one lies a single base away; base qualities are absent.

The time point label on this specimen signifies: persistent/refractory GD, antithyroid drugs over 5 years with positive TRAb. RNA was extracted from PBMCs in TRIzol for both TCR sequencing and RNA sequencing. The diagnosis of Graves' disease followed American Thyroid Association guidelines. Patients were recruited from an endocrinology department in Xi'an, China. From each patient, 7.5 to 9.5 milliliters of peripheral blood was collected into an EDTA anticoagulant tube. Ficoll Paque Plus density gradient separation was used to isolate PBMCs, and no additional T cell sorting was done. RNA quality was checked with an Agilent 2100 Bioanalyzer and agarose gel, and concentration with a NanoDrop 2000.

This TCR came from a female donor with Graves disease. Sequences were derived from peripheral blood mononuclear cells (PBMCs), sampled when the disease was refractory, from a patient treated with antithyroid drugs. The sequence is built from TRBV2 and TRBJ1-6; 6 matching bases give a weak D call of TRBD1. At the DNA level, the sequence is TGTGCCAGTCGGACGGGGGGCTTGAGAAATTCACCCCTCCACTTT. This translates into CASRTGGLRNSPLHF.